A selection of T cell receptor beta chains follows, all from one sample in a study of OX40 agonist ivuxolimab in advanced cancers. Profiled with immunoSEQ multiplex PCR; TCRdb holds only in-frame clones, not every one. The table shows approximately 62,000 clones, with roughly nine tenths occurring only once. The starting material was CD4+ or CD8+ T cells sorted from blood, obtained in a trial of the OX40 agonist ivuxolimab. The receptor set was obtained from an adult with an advanced solid tumor such as melanoma, head and neck, liver or kidney cancer. CDR3s include the opening cysteine and the closing phenylalanine or tryptophan. Each record gives: V gene, J gene, clone size, D gene, CDR3 DNA, CDR3 protein. A D gene is named only where the DNA matches it firmly. The size field is filled for only some rows; it gives once, few, many or a size class.

V: TRBV7-9; J: TRBJ2-1; size: NA; D: TRBD1; DNA: TGTGCCAGCAGCTTACCCAGGGGGCATATTGAGCAGTTCTTC; CDR3: CASSLPRGHIEQFF
V: TRBV30; J: TRBJ1-2; size: NA; D: NA; DNA: TGTGCCCAATCCACGGGGAGAGACTATGGCTACACCTTC; CDR3: CAQSTGRDYGYTF
V: TRBV19; J: TRBJ1-1; size: once; D: NA; DNA: TGTGCCAGTAGTTCGACCGTAGCTGAAGCTTTCTTT; CDR3: CASSSTVAEAFF
V: TRBV11-2; J: TRBJ2-1; size: NA; D: TRBD2; DNA: TGTGCCAGCAGCTTAGGAGGGAGGGCCAGGGATGAGCAGTTCTTC; CDR3: CASSLGGRARDEQFF
V: TRBV2; J: TRBJ2-1; size: NA; D: TRBD2; DNA: TGTGCCAGCAGTCCCGAGCGGGAGCGGAAGAATGAGCAGTTCTTC; CDR3: CASSPERERKNEQFF
V: TRBV5-6; J: TRBJ1-3; size: NA; D: NA; DNA: TGTGCCAGCATGGGCCCTGGAAACACCATATATTTT; CDR3: CASMGPGNTIYF
V: TRBV9; J: TRBJ2-3; size: NA; D: NA; DNA: TGTGCCAGCAGCAACTTACTCACAGATACGCAGTATTTT; CDR3: CASSNLLTDTQYF
V: TRBV5-1; J: TRBJ1-1; size: NA; D: NA; DNA: TGCGCCAGCAGATCCGCCGAGTCTGAAGCTTTCTTT; CDR3: CASRSAESEAFF
V: TRBV7-9; J: TRBJ2-3; size: once; D: TRBD2; DNA: TGTGCCAGCAGTACGGGACTAGGGTCAGATACGCAGTATTTT; CDR3: CASSTGLGSDTQYF
V: TRBV27; J: TRBJ1-6; size: NA; D: NA; DNA: TGTGCCAGCAGTGAATTACCGGTGGCACCCCTCCACTTT; CDR3: CASSELPVAPLHF
V: TRBV6-1; J: TRBJ2-1; size: NA; D: TRBD2; DNA: TGTGCCAGCAGTGAATGGGCCGGGACTAGCCTAAATGAGCAGTTCTTC; CDR3: CASSEWAGTSLNEQFF
V: TRBV25-1; J: TRBJ1-4; size: NA; D: NA; DNA: TGTGCCAGCAGTGAAGTCCCCGGGGTCGAAAAACTGTTTTTT; CDR3: CASSEVPGVEKLFF
V: TRBV4-2; J: TRBJ1-1; size: few; D: NA; DNA: TGTGCCAGCAGCCAAGATAGGGGAATGGGACTCTCTGCTGAAGCTTTCTTT; CDR3: CASSQDRGMGLSAEAFF
V: TRBV5-5; J: TRBJ2-7; size: NA; D: TRBD2; DNA: TGTGCCAGCAGCGGGGTTGGGACTACCTACGAGCAGTACTTC; CDR3: CASSGVGTTYEQYF
V: TRBV28; J: TRBJ1-2; size: NA; D: NA; DNA: TGTCTAATAGGGCCTCGGGGCTCTGGCTACACCTTC; CDR3: CLIGPRGSGYTF
V: TRBV7-9; J: TRBJ2-1; size: NA; D: NA; DNA: TGTGCCAGCACATCCGGCGAGACCTACAATGAGCAGTTCTTC; CDR3: CASTSGETYNEQFF
V: TRBV27; J: TRBJ2-7; size: once; D: NA; DNA: TGTGCCAGCAGTTTACTCGGGGACTCCTACGAGCAGTACTTC; CDR3: CASSLLGDSYEQYF
V: TRBV28; J: TRBJ2-4; size: NA; D: NA; DNA: TGTGCCAGCGGGGAGGTAAACATTCAGTACTTC; CDR3: CASGEVNIQYF
V: TRBV10-2; J: TRBJ2-7; size: NA; D: TRBD2; DNA: TGCGCCAGCAGGCTGGCAGCGGGAGGATTCTACGAGCAGTACTTC; CDR3: CASRLAAGGFYEQYF
V: TRBV11-3; J: TRBJ1-2; size: once; D: NA; DNA: TGTGCCAGCAGGCCGCAGGCCCGGGTTGGCTATGGCTACACCTTC; CDR3: CASRPQARVGYGYTF
V: TRBV28; J: TRBJ1-5; size: few; D: TRBD1; DNA: TGTGCCAGCAGCCTCGGTACAGGGGGCAGCCAGCCCCAGCATTTT; CDR3: CASSLGTGGSQPQHF
V: TRBV19; J: TRBJ2-2; size: NA; D: TRBD1; DNA: TGTGCCAGTGCGGACAGGGACAACGGGGAGCTGTTTTTT; CDR3: CASADRDNGELFF
V: TRBV9; J: TRBJ2-1; size: few; D: TRBD1; DNA: TGTGCCAGCAGCGTAGGTGGAGCGGGACAGGGTATCCTCTTC; CDR3: CASSVGGAGQGILF
V: TRBV4-1; J: TRBJ2-2; size: NA; D: TRBD2; DNA: TGCGCCAGCAGCCAAGAGACCCTGAGGCGCGGGGGCACCGGGGAGCTGTTTTTT; CDR3: CASSQETLRRGGTGELFF
V: TRBV4-1; J: TRBJ1-2; size: NA; D: NA; DNA: TGCGCCAGCAGCCAAGGGCGTGCTCAATACAGTGGGGACTACACCTTC; CDR3: CASSQGRAQYSGDYTF
V: TRBV19; J: TRBJ2-1; size: NA; D: TRBD2; DNA: TGTGCCAGTAGTCCCGGGACTAGCGGTTACAATGAGCAGTTCTTC; CDR3: CASSPGTSGYNEQFF
V: TRBV27; J: TRBJ2-7; size: NA; D: NA; DNA: TGTGCCAGCAGTTTAGTTAGGGACTACGAGCAGTACTTC; CDR3: CASSLVRDYEQYF
V: TRBV28; J: TRBJ1-3; size: NA; D: TRBD1; DNA: TGTGCCAGCAGCCCCCACGGACAGGGGGGAAACACCATATATTTT; CDR3: CASSPHGQGGNTIYF
V: TRBV29-1; J: TRBJ2-7; size: NA; D: NA; DNA: TGCAGCGTCGCAGGGTTCTACGAGCAGTACTTC; CDR3: CSVAGFYEQYF
V: TRBV9; J: TRBJ2-2; size: NA; D: NA; DNA: TGTGCCAGCAGCCCCTGGGACACCGGGGAGCTGTTTTTT; CDR3: CASSPWDTGELFF
V: TRBV13; J: TRBJ1-2; size: NA; D: NA; DNA: TGTGCCAGCAGCTCAGGTGTGGGTGACTATGGCTACACCTTC; CDR3: CASSSGVGDYGYTF
V: TRBV9; J: TRBJ1-2; size: NA; D: TRBD1; DNA: TGTGCCAGCAGCGCTCCCCGGAAGGACAGGGGGATCTATGGCTACACCTTC; CDR3: CASSAPRKDRGIYGYTF
V: TRBV27; J: TRBJ2-6; size: NA; D: TRBD1; DNA: TGTGCCAGCAGCCCCGGGACAGTAGACGGGGCCAACGTCCTGACTTTC; CDR3: CASSPGTVDGANVLTF
V: TRBV6-5; J: TRBJ2-7; size: NA; D: TRBD2; DNA: TGTGCCAGCAGTTACCAAAAGCGGGGATACGAGCAGTACTTC; CDR3: CASSYQKRGYEQYF
V: TRBV28; J: TRBJ1-1; size: NA; D: TRBD1; DNA: TGTGCCAGCAGCCCGGACAGGGTTATCACTGAAGCTTTCTTT; CDR3: CASSPDRVITEAFF
V: TRBV6-6; J: TRBJ1-5; size: NA; D: TRBD1; DNA: TGTGCCAGCAGTTTCTCCGGGACAGGCCACAATCAGCCCCAGCATTTT; CDR3: CASSFSGTGHNQPQHF
V: TRBV19; J: TRBJ1-3; size: NA; D: NA; DNA: TGTGCCAGTAGTATCACGGCCGACTTCTCTGGAAACACCATATATTTT; CDR3: CASSITADFSGNTIYF
V: TRBV11-2; J: TRBJ1-4; size: NA; D: NA; DNA: TGTGCCAGCAGCTTAGAGGTCGGGTTAGGGACTAATGAAAAACTGTTTTTT; CDR3: CASSLEVGLGTNEKLFF
V: TRBV11-2; J: TRBJ2-1; size: NA; D: TRBD2; DNA: TGTGCCAGCAGCCCGGTAAGGACTAGCGGGAGTGGTGAGCAGTTCTTC; CDR3: CASSPVRTSGSGEQFF
V: TRBV7-3; J: TRBJ1-1; size: few; D: NA; DNA: TGTGCCAGCAGCTTACAGTATCACACTGAAGCTTTCTTT; CDR3: CASSLQYHTEAFF
V: TRBV18; J: TRBJ1-5; size: NA; D: TRBD1; DNA: TGTGCCAGCTCACCAGGGACAGACCCAATAACCCAGCCCCAGCATTTT; CDR3: CASSPGTDPITQPQHF
V: TRBV9; J: TRBJ2-7; size: NA; D: TRBD2; DNA: TGTGCCAGCAGTCGGGCGGGAGGGCCGGAAGAGCAGTACTTC; CDR3: CASSRAGGPEEQYF
V: TRBV19; J: TRBJ2-2; size: few; D: NA; DNA: TGTGCCAGTAGTATAGATGGTGGGGCCGGGGAGCTGTTTTTT; CDR3: CASSIDGGAGELFF
V: TRBV5-6; J: TRBJ2-7; size: NA; D: NA; DNA: TGTGCCAGCAGCTCACCAGACAAGCGGTACGAGCAGTACTTC; CDR3: CASSSPDKRYEQYF
V: TRBV6-5; J: TRBJ2-7; size: NA; D: TRBD1; DNA: TGTGCCAGCAGAGACAGGGGGCCCTACGAGCAGTACTTC; CDR3: CASRDRGPYEQYF
V: TRBV15; J: TRBJ2-1; size: few; D: NA; DNA: TGTGCCACAGGGGATTCCTACAATGAGCAGTTCTTC; CDR3: CATGDSYNEQFF
V: TRBV28; J: TRBJ2-7; size: NA; D: TRBD2; DNA: TGTGCCAGCAGACTAGCGGCCAACTCCTACGAGCAGTACTTC; CDR3: CASRLAANSYEQYF
V: TRBV11-2; J: TRBJ2-1; size: NA; D: TRBD1; DNA: TGTGCCAGCAGCTTAGGGGTCGGAGGGACAGGGGGGGCTGAGCAGTTCTTC; CDR3: CASSLGVGGTGGAEQFF
V: TRBV7-7; J: TRBJ2-1; size: NA; D: TRBD1; DNA: TGTGCTAGCAGCTTGAAGACAGGGGGCGAGCAGTTCTTC; CDR3: CASSLKTGGEQFF
V: TRBV21-1; J: TRBJ1-2; size: NA; D: NA; DNA: TGTGCCAGCAGCTACCAGGGAGGAATCTATGGCTACACCTTC; CDR3: CASSYQGGIYGYTF
V: TRBV5-6; J: TRBJ1-5; size: once; D: TRBD1; DNA: TGTGCCAGCAGCTTCGGGACAGGCATACGGCCCCAGCATTTT; CDR3: CASSFGTGIRPQHF
V: TRBV10-3; J: TRBJ2-2; size: NA; D: NA; DNA: TGTGCCATCCCAGGGCAGGGGGGAACCGGGGAGCTGTTTTTT; CDR3: CAIPGQGGTGELFF
V: TRBV4-3; J: TRBJ2-1; size: once; D: NA; DNA: TGCGCCAGCAGCCAAGACGGGGGCCACCGGGACAATGAGCAGTTCTTC; CDR3: CASSQDGGHRDNEQFF
V: TRBV28; J: TRBJ1-5; size: NA; D: NA; DNA: TGTGCCAGCAGTTTTCACAGGGCTAGGAATCAGCCCCAGCATTTT; CDR3: CASSFHRARNQPQHF
V: TRBV19; J: TRBJ1-2; size: NA; D: NA; DNA: TGTGCCAGGACGCGGCACGATGGCTACACCTTC; CDR3: CARTRHDGYTF
V: TRBV5-1; J: TRBJ2-3; size: NA; D: NA; DNA: TGCGCCAGCAGCTTTGAACGGGAGACAAATACGCAGTATTTT; CDR3: CASSFERETNTQYF
V: TRBV9; J: TRBJ2-1; size: once; D: NA; DNA: TGTGCCAGCAGCGTGACGGCGAGCTCCTACAATGAGCAGTTCTTC; CDR3: CASSVTASSYNEQFF
V: TRBV5-4; J: TRBJ2-3; size: NA; D: NA; DNA: TGTGCCAGCAGCTACCGCCGGACTACTGGATCAGATACGCAGTATTTT; CDR3: CASSYRRTTGSDTQYF